A selection of T cell receptor beta chains follows, all from one sample in a study of blood T cell repertoires in COVID-19. The data were produced by immunoSEQ multiplex PCR, yet TCRdb's version contains in-frame clones alone and is incomplete. The profile covers roughly 400,000 clones, with 80% to 90% appearing a single time and 0.9% to 1.2% taken by the ten largest. Input material: PBMCs or T cells enriched from blood (not recorded which). These receptors came from a man aged 25-45 years who had recovered from COVID-19. CDR3s include the opening cysteine and the closing phenylalanine or tryptophan. The D gene is left open where the match is weak. Some rows have no size entry. The others give once, few or many, or a class for an expanded clone.

j_gene,d_gene,abundance,v_gene,CDR3nt,CDR3aa
TRBJ2-7,.,.,TRBV11-1,TGTGCCAGCAGCGCCTGGGTAGGGGACTCCTACGAGCAGTACTTC,CASSAWVGDSYEQYF
TRBJ1-1,.,few,TRBV29-1,TGCAGCGTTGAAGGCCCCTCCGGCGACAGGACCAACACTGAAGCTTTCTTT,CSVEGPSGDRTNTEAFF
TRBJ2-7,.,.,TRBV24-1,TGTGCCACCAGCGACAGCTCCTACGAGCAGTACTTC,CATSDSSYEQYF
TRBJ2-3,TRBD2,once,TRBV2,TGTGCCAGCAGTGAATCCGGACTAGCGGGAGGGTTGAGCACAGATACGCAGTATTTT,CASSESGLAGGLSTDTQYF
TRBJ2-5,.,.,TRBV12-5,TGTGCTAGTGGTTTGCCTCAGGCCGAGGGTCGTGAAGAGACCCAGTACTTC,CASGLPQAEGREETQYF
TRBJ2-3,TRBD1,.,TRBV19,TGTGCCAGTAGTACCCGGACAGGAGCTAGCACAGATACGCAGTATTTT,CASSTRTGASTDTQYF
TRBJ2-7,TRBD1,.,TRBV25-1,TGTGCCAGCGAGGCACAGGGGGCCTACGAGCAGTACTTC,CASEAQGAYEQYF
TRBJ2-3,TRBD2,.,TRBV6-4,TGTGCCAGCAAACTACTAGCGGGGGGCAAGGATACGCAGTATTTT,CASKLLAGGKDTQYF
TRBJ1-1,TRBD1,.,TRBV2,TGTGCCAGCAGTGGCGACAGGGGGCTGGTCACTGAAGCTTTCTTT,CASSGDRGLVTEAFF
TRBJ1-2,TRBD1,.,TRBV28,TGTGCCAGCAGTACCGGACAGGGCGTAGGTGGCTACACCTTC,CASSTGQGVGGYTF
TRBJ1-4,TRBD1,once,TRBV27,TGTGCCAGCAGTTTTGGGACAGGGGGGGTGGAAAAACTGTTTTTT,CASSFGTGGVEKLFF
TRBJ1-6,TRBD1,.,TRBV11-2,TGTGCCAGCACACATAAACCGGGACAGAGTCCGTATAATTCACCCCTCCACTTT,CASTHKPGQSPYNSPLHF
TRBJ2-7,.,.,TRBV12-3/TRBV12-4,TGTGCCAGCAGTTTATTGTCCATCTACGAGCAGTACTTC,CASSLLSIYEQYF
TRBJ2-7,TRBD2,.,TRBV29-1,TGCAGCGTTGAGGGCAGGCTAGCGGGAGGGCCCTACGAGCAGTACTTC,CSVEGRLAGGPYEQYF
TRBJ2-3,TRBD2,.,TRBV28,TGTGCCAGCAGTCCACGTCCGGGACTAGCGGACACAGATACGCAGTATTTT,CASSPRPGLADTDTQYF
TRBJ2-1,TRBD2,few,TRBV6-1,TGTGCCAGCAGTGAAGCGCTTCTAGCGGGAGGGTACAATGAGCAGTTCTTC,CASSEALLAGGYNEQFF
TRBJ1-1,.,.,TRBV10-2,TGCGCCAGCAGTGATTCGGGGGGGAGAACTGAAGCTTTCTTT,CASSDSGGRTEAFF
TRBJ2-3,TRBD2,.,TRBV7-3,TGTGCCAGCAGCTTAATGGCGGGAGGGCAAGATACGCAGTATTTT,CASSLMAGGQDTQYF
TRBJ2-2,.,.,TRBV9,TGTGCCAGCAGCGACCCAGGGCAGTACACCGGGGAGCTGTTTTTT,CASSDPGQYTGELFF
TRBJ2-2,.,.,TRBV13,TGTGCCAGCAGCCCCCGCCGTGCGGGGCCGGGGGAGCTGTTTTTT,CASSPRRAGPGELFF
TRBJ1-3,.,.,TRBV28,TGTGCCAGCAGTTTCGACAGGTCCTCTGGAAACACCATATATTTT,CASSFDRSSGNTIYF
TRBJ2-1,TRBD2,.,TRBV29-1,TGCAGCGTTGTGTGGCTAGCGGGAGTATCGGAGCAGTTCTTC,CSVVWLAGVSEQFF
TRBJ2-7,TRBD1,.,TRBV29-1,TGCAGCGGAATAACTGACAGGGATTACGAGCAGTACTTC,CSGITDRDYEQYF
TRBJ1-3,.,.,TRBV2,TGTGCCAGCGGCCAAAACGGAAACACCATATATTTT,CASGQNGNTIYF
TRBJ1-2,TRBD1,.,TRBV7-6,TGTGCCAGCAGCCCGACAGGGGCCCATGGCTACACCTTC,CASSPTGAHGYTF
TRBJ1-1,.,.,TRBV28,TGTGCCAGCAGTTTCATAGGGGGGGCCACTGAAGCTTTCTTT,CASSFIGGATEAFF
TRBJ2-6,.,.,TRBV12-2,TGTGCAAGTCGCCTCCCAATGGGCCCCAGGCGCTCTGGGGCCAACGTCCTGACTTTC,CASRLPMGPRRSGANVLTF
TRBJ1-3,.,.,TRBV4-1,TGCGCCAGCAGCCAAGGGGAGGGGATGGGAAACACCATATATTTT,CASSQGEGMGNTIYF
TRBJ2-1,.,.,TRBV11-2,TGTGCCAGCAGCTTAGCCGGGGGTTGGACTGAGCAGTTCTTC,CASSLAGGWTEQFF
TRBJ2-5,.,.,TRBV18,TGTGCCAGCTCACTTAGTGAGGTCCCTAAGAAGACCCAGTACTTC,CASSLSEVPKKTQYF
TRBJ2-1,.,.,TRBV6-6,TGTGCCAGCAGTTCCTCCGCAATACTGAATGAGCAGTTCTTC,CASSSSAILNEQFF
TRBJ1-6,TRBD1,.,TRBV5-1,TGCGCCAGCAGCCCGACAGGGAATAATTCACCCCTCCACTTT,CASSPTGNNSPLHF
TRBJ2-1,.,.,TRBV12-3/TRBV12-4,TGTGCCAGCAGTTTAGCGAGGGGGAATGAGCAGTTCTTC,CASSLARGNEQFF
TRBJ2-1,TRBD2,.,TRBV7-8,TGTGCCAGCAGCTTATTGACTAGCACCCCTTACAATGAGCAGTTCTTC,CASSLLTSTPYNEQFF
TRBJ2-5,TRBD2,.,TRBV5-5,TGTGCCAGCAGCATCGGACTAGTCCTGACCGGCGTAGAGACCCAGTACTTC,CASSIGLVLTGVETQYF
TRBJ2-7,TRBD1,.,TRBV30,TGTGCCTGGAGCCGGACAGGGGGAAACGAGCAGTACTTC,CAWSRTGGNEQYF
TRBJ2-7,.,few,TRBV6-1,TGTGCCAGCAGTGATGGACTCGGGCAGTACTTC,CASSDGLGQYF
TRBJ1-2,TRBD1,.,TRBV27,TGTGCCAGCAGAGACAGGGTCCGTGGCTACACCTTC,CASRDRVRGYTF